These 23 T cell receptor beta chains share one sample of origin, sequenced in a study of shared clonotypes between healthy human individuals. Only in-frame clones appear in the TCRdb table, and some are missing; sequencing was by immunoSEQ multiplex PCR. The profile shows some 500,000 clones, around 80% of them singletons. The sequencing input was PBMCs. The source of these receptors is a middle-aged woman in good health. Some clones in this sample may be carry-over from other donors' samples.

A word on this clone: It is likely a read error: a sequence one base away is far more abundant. The CDR3 is CASSFLFGTFYEQYF. The CDR3 DNA follows: TGCGCCAGCAGCTTTCTGTTCGGGACATTCTACGAGCAGTACTTC. The J gene is TRBJ2-7, the V gene TRBV5-1; D is possibly TRBD1 (6 bases). Germline loops: CDR1 SGHRS, CDR2 YFSETQ. This CDR3 is 15 amino acids long. The ends were cut back, 2 bases at V and 3 bases at J, with 15 bases in the middle.

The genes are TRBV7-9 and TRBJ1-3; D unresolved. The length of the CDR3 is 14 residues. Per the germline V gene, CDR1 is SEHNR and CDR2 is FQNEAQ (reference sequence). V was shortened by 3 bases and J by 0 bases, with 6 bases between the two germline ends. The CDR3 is CASSLASSGNTIYF. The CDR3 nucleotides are TGTGCCAGCAGCTTGGCCAGCTCTGGAAACACCATATATTTT.

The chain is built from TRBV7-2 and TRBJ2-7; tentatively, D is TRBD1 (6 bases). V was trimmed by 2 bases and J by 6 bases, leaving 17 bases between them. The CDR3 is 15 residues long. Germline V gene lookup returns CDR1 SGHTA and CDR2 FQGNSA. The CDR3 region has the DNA TGTGCCAGCAGCTTATTGCAGGGGTCAGACCCCGAGCAGTACTTC. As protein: CASSLLQGSDPEQYF.

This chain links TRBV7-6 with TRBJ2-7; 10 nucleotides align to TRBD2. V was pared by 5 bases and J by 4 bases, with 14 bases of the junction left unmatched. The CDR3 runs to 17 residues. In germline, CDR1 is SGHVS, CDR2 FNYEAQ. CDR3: CASSPGAKAGGRYEQYF. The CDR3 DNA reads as TGTGCCAGCAGCCCCGGAGCGAAAGCGGGAGGGAGGTACGAGCAGTACTTC.

The CDR3 sequence: CASSPVLAKKGIYEQYF. The CDR3 DNA reads as TGTGCCAGCTCACCTGTTCTAGCGAAGAAAGGGATCTACGAGCAGTACTTC. The genes are TRBV18 and TRBJ2-7; a possible D gene is TRBD2 (6 bases). With 3 bases removed from V and 3 bases from J, the gap between germline ends came to 21 bases. Germline CDR1 and CDR2: KGHSH and LQKENI. This CDR3 has 17 amino acids.

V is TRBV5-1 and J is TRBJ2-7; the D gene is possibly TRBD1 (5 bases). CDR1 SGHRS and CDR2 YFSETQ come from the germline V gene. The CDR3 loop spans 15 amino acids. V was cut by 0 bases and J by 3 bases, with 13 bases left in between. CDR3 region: CASSLGGRVGYEQYF. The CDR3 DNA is TGCGCCAGCAGCTTGGGTGGCAGGGTCGGCTACGAGCAGTACTTC.

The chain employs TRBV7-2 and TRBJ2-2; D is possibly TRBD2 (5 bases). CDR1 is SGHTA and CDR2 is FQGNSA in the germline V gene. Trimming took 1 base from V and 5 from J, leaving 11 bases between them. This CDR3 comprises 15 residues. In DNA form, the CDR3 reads TGTGCCAGCAGCTTAGAGGGAGCGTCGACCGGGGAGCTGTTTTTT. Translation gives CASSLEGASTGELFF.

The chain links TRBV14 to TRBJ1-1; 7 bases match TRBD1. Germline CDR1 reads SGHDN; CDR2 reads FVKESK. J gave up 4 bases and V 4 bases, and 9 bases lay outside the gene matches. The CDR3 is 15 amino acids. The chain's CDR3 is CASSPVTGETTEAFF. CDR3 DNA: TGTGCCAGCAGCCCGGTCACAGGGGAGACCACTGAAGCTTTCTTT.

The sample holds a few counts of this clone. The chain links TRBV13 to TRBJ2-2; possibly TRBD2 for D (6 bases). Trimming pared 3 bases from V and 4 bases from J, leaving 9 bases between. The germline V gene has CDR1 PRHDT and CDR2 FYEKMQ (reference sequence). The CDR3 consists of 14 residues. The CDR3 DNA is TGTGCCAGCAGCTTGGGACTGAGCACCGGGGAGCTGTTTTTT. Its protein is CASSLGLSTGELFF. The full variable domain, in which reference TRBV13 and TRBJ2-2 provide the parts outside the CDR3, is AAGVIQSPRHLIKEKRETATLKCYPIPRHDTVYWYQQGPGQDPQFLISFYEKMQSDKGSIPDRFSAQQFSDYHSELNMSSLELGDSALYFCASSLGLSTGELFFGEGSRLTVL.

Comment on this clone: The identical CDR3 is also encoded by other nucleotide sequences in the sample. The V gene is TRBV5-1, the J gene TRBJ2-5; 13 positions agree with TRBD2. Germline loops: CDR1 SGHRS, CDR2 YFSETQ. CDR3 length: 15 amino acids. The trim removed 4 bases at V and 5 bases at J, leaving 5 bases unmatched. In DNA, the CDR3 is TGCGCCAGCAGCCCCGGACTAGCGGGAGAGGAGACCCAGTACTTC. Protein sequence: CASSPGLAGEETQYF.

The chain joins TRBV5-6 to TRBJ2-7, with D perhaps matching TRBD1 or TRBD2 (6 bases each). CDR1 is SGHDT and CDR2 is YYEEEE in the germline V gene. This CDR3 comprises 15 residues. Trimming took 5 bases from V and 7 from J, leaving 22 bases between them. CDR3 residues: CASRLFRGRVREQYF. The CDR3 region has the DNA TGTGCCAGCAGATTGTTTCGGGGGCGCGTGAGGGAGCAGTACTTC.

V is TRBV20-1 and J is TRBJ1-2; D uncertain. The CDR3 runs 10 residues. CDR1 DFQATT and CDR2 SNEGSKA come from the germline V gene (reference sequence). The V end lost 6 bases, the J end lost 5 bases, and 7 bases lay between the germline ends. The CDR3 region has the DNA TGCAGTGCCAGGATTTATGGCTACACCTTC. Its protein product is CSARIYGYTF.

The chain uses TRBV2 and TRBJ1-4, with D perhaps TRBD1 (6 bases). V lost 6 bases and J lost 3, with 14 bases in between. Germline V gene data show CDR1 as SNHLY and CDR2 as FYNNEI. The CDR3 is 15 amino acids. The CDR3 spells CASRTGTQANEKLFF. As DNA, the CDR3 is TGTGCCAGCAGAACAGGGACCCAGGCTAATGAAAAACTGTTTTTT.

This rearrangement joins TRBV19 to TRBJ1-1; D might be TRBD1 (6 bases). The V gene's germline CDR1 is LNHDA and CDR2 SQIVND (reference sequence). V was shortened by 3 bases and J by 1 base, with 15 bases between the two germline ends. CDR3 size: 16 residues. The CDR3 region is CASSMGAGGPNTEAFF. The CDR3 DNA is TGTGCCAGTAGTATGGGAGCGGGGGGGCCGAACACTGAAGCTTTCTTT. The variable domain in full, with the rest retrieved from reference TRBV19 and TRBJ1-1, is DGGITQSPKYLFRKEGQNVTLSCEQNLNHDAMYWYRQDPGQGLRLIYYSQIVNDFQKGDIAEGYSVSREKKESFPLTVTSAQKNPTAFYLCASSMGAGGPNTEAFFGQGTRLTVV.

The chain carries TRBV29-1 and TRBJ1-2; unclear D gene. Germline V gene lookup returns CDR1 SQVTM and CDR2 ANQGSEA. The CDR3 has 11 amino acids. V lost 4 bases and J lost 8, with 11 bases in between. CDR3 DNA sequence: TGCAGCGTTGCGGCAGACGAGGGCTACACCTTC. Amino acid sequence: CSVAADEGYTF. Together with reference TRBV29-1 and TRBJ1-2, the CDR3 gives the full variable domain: SAVISQKPSRDICQRGTSLTIQCQVDSQVTMMFWYRQQPGQSLTLIATANQGSEATYESGFVIDKFPISRPNLTFSTLTVSNMSPEDSSIYLCSVAADEGYTFGSGTRLTVV.

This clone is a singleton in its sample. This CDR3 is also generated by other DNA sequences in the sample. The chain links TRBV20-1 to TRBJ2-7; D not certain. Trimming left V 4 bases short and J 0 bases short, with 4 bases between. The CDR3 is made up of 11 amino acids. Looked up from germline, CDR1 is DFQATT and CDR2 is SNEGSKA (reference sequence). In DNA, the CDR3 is TGCAGTGCTATCAACTCCTACGAGCAGTACTTC. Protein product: CSAINSYEQYF.

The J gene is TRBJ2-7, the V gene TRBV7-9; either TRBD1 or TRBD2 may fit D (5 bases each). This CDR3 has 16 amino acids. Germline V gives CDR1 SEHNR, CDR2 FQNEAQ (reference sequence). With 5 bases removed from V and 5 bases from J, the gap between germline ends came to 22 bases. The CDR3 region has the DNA TGTGCCAGCAGCCAAGACGAGGGGCAGGGCGTCGACGAGCAGTACTTC. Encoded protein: CASSQDEGQGVDEQYF. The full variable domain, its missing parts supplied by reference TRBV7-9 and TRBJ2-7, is DTGVSQNPRHKITKRGQNVTFRCDPISEHNRLYWYRQTLGQGPEFLTYFQNEAQLEKSRLLSDRFSAERPKGSFSTLEIQRTEQGDSAMYLCASSQDEGQGVDEQYFGPGTRLTVT.

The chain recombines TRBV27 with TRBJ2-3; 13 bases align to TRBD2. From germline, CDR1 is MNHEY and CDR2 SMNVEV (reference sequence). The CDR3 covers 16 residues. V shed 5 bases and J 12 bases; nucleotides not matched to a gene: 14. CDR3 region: CASSLTSGRAGFPQYF. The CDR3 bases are TGTGCCAGCAGTCTAACTAGCGGGAGGGCCGGGTTCCCCCAGTATTTT.

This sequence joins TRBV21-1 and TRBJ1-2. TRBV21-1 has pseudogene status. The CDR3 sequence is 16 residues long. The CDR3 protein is CASSKESQRGLYGYTF. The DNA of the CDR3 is TGTGCCAGCAGCAAAGAGAGCCAGCGAGGCCTCTATGGCTACACCTTC.

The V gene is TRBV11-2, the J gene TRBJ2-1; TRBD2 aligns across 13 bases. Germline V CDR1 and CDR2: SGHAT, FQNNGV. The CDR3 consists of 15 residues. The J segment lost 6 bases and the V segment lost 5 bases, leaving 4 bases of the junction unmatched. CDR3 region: CASSPTSGGGNEQFF. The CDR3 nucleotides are TGTGCCAGCAGCCCTACTAGCGGGGGGGGCAATGAGCAGTTCTTC.

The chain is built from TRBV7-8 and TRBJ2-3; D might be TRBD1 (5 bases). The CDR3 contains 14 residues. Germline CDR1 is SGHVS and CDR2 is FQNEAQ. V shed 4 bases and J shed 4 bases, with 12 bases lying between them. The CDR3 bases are TGTGCCAGCAGCTCCTCCAGGGTCTCAGATACGCAGTATTTT. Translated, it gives CASSSSRVSDTQYF.

The CDR3 bases are TGTGCCAGCAGCTTTGGCACCGGGGAGCTGTTTTTT. Residues: CASSFGTGELFF. The genes are TRBV7-3 and TRBJ2-2, with D unresolved. V shed 3 bases and J shed 4 bases, with 3 bases lying between them. This CDR3 contains 12 residues. Germline CDR1 and CDR2: SGHTA and FQGTGA.

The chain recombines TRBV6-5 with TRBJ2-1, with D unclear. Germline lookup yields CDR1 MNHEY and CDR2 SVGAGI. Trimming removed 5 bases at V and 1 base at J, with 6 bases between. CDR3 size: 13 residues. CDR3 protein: CASSEASYNEQFF. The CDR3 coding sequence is TGTGCCAGCAGTGAAGCTTCCTACAATGAGCAGTTCTTC.